A single sample is the source of the 30 T cell receptor beta chains below, sequenced in a study of long-term antiretroviral therapy in people with HIV. Sequencing used immunoSEQ v3.0 at survey level. Libraries were prepared by immunoSEQ multiplex PCR; TCRdb keeps only in-frame clonotypes and omits some of them. The sample contains approximately 41,000 clones, roughly 76% of which appear only once. Specimen: unsorted PBMCs, collected 1.5 years after starting antiretroviral therapy. All receptors derive from a young man with HIV.

J is TRBJ2-7 and V is TRBV9, with D possibly being TRBD1 (6 bases). Trimming took off 0 bases at V and 6 bases at J, with 16 bases between the two ends. This CDR3 spans 15 amino acids. The V gene's germline CDR1 is SGDLS and CDR2 YYNGEE. This CDR3 reads CASSVGGQGRLEQYF. Here the CDR3 DNA reads TGTGCCAGCAGCGTAGGTGGGCAGGGGCGCCTCGAGCAGTACTTC.

The rearrangement joins TRBV13 to TRBJ2-1; 7 bases align to TRBD1. Germline-derived CDR1 and CDR2 are PRHDT and FYEKMQ (reference sequence). CDR3 size: 16 residues. V lost 1 base, J lost 4 bases, and 7 bases stayed unmatched. In DNA, the CDR3 is TGTGCCAGCAGCTTAGTGACAGGGTGGGAATACAATGAGCAGTTCTTC. This sequence encodes CASSLVTGWEYNEQFF.

The genes are TRBV5-3 and TRBJ2-7; no definite D call. TRBV5-3 is flagged as an ORF with uncertain function. The CDR3 consists of 15 residues. V lost 4 bases to trimming and J lost 4 bases, with 18 bases between them. In DNA form, the CDR3 reads TGTGCCAGAAGCATAAAGAGACCCGGTAGTTACGAGCAGTACTTC. Translating gives CARSIKRPGSYEQYF.

This rearrangement joins TRBV10-3 to TRBJ1-2, with D possibly TRBD1 on 6 matching bases. V dropped 2 bases and J dropped 4 bases, with 14 bases sitting between them. Per germline, CDR1 ENHRY and CDR2 SYGVKD. The CDR3 length is 15 residues. The DNA for the CDR3 is TGTGCCATCAGTGAGGAAACAGGGTTGGGCTATGGCTACACCTTC. It is translated as CAISEETGLGYGYTF.

The J gene is TRBJ2-2, the V gene TRBV5-1; D not resolved. The CDR3 extends over 14 amino acids. V was clipped by 4 bases and J by 6 bases, with 13 bases between them. Germline lookup yields CDR1 SGHRS and CDR2 YFSETQ. The chain's CDR3 is CASSLSVGSGELFF. The CDR3 nucleotides read TGCGCCAGCAGCCTGAGTGTGGGCTCCGGGGAGCTGTTTTTT.

This chain uses TRBV27 with TRBJ1-1; TRBD1 might be the D (5 bases). Looked up from germline, CDR1 is MNHEY and CDR2 is SMNVEV (reference sequence). Trimming pared 3 bases from V and 7 bases from J, leaving 24 bases between. The CDR3 has 17 amino acids. The CDR3 bases are TGTGCCAGCAGTTTTTCCGGGGGAGGGCGCGGGGCCAATGAAGCTTTCTTT. Translation gives CASSFSGGGRGANEAFF.

This chain connects TRBV4-3 to TRBJ1-4; D is unclear. The ends were cut back, 1 base at V and 3 bases at J, with 15 bases in the middle. Germline CDR1 and CDR2: LGHNA and YSLEER. CDR3 length equals 17 residues. The CDR3 region is CASSQVLQAVSNEKLFF. The CDR3 DNA reads as TGCGCCAGCAGCCAAGTATTGCAGGCGGTGTCTAATGAAAAACTGTTTTTT.

Only one count was recorded for this clone. V gene TRBV27 combines with J gene TRBJ1-5; D unclear. V lost 2 bases and J lost 6, with 8 bases in between. This CDR3 comprises 13 residues. Germline loops: CDR1 MNHEY, CDR2 SMNVEV (reference sequence). As DNA, the CDR3 is TGTGCCAGCAGTTTAAGGGTGGGTCAGCCCCAGCATTTT. Protein: CASSLRVGQPQHF.

This clone has more than one count but fewer than ten. This chain links TRBV10-3 with TRBJ2-7; the match to TRBD1 covers 7 bases. The length of the CDR3 is 14 residues. The ends lost 3 bases at V and 0 bases at J; junction bases unmatched: 2. Germline V gives CDR1 ENHRY, CDR2 SYGVKD. The chain's CDR3 is CAISDRDSSYEQYF. DNA of the CDR3: TGTGCCATCAGTGACAGGGACAGCTCCTACGAGCAGTACTTC.

CDR3 sequence: CASSLLAGQQYF. The CDR3 DNA reads TGTGCCAGCAGTTTACTAGCGGGACAGCAGTACTTC. The rearrangement links TRBV28 to TRBJ2-7, with 9 bases identical to TRBD2. The CDR3 is 12 residues long. V lost 2 bases to trimming and J lost 8 bases; unmatched junction nucleotides: 1. Germline V gives CDR1 MDHEN, CDR2 SYDVKM.

The chain employs TRBV7-4 and TRBJ2-5; no reliable D call. Germline V gives CDR1 SGHVT, CDR2 SQSDAQ. V was cut by 5 bases and J by 5 bases, with 15 bases left in between. The CDR3 is 14 residues long. CDR3 amino acids: CASSPKGGLETQYF. The CDR3 coding sequence is TGTGCCAGCAGCCCTAAGGGCGGTTTGGAGACCCAGTACTTC. Full variable domain (missing parts from reference TRBV7-4 and TRBJ2-5): GAGVSQSPRYKVAKRGRDVALRCDSISGHVTLYWYRQTLGQGSEVLTYSQSDAQRDKSGRPSGRFSAERPERSVSTLKIQRTEQGDSAVYLCASSPKGGLETQYFGPGTRLLVL.

Of note for this clone: One end of the junction does not line up with germline, which may come from a read error. CDR3 nucleotides: TGTGCCAGCAGTCAACCGGGACTATCCCCACTTTTT. Protein sequence: CASSQPGLSPLF. This rearrangement joins TRBV28 to TRBJ2-3, with 7 nucleotides matching TRBD2. CDR3 length equals 12 residues. Germline loops: CDR1 MDHEN, CDR2 SYDVKM.

The genes are TRBV27 and TRBJ2-5, with 11 bases that match TRBD2. Germline V CDR1 and CDR2: MNHEY, SMNVEV (reference sequence). This CDR3 spans 16 amino acids. After removal of 6 bases from V and 2 bases from J, the junction contained 8 bases not matched to a gene. This chain's CDR3 is CASRYPGLAVQETQYF. In nucleotides, the CDR3 is TGTGCCAGCAGGTACCCGGGACTAGCGGTACAAGAGACCCAGTACTTC.

The rearrangement uses TRBV6-6 and TRBJ1-1; D possibly corresponds to TRBD1 (5 bases). The CDR3 length is 15 residues. CDR1 is MNHNY and CDR2 is SVGAGI in the germline V gene (reference sequence). Trimming cost V 1 base and J 0 bases, with 9 bases left between them. CDR3 sequence (DNA): TGTGCCAGCAGTTACTTGGGACGGTTGAACACTGAAGCTTTCTTT. Protein product: CASSYLGRLNTEAFF.

This clone occurred once. The chain is built from TRBV7-9 and TRBJ1-1, with 7 bases lining up with TRBD1. Germline V gene sequence: CDR1 SEHNR, CDR2 FQNEAQ (reference sequence). This CDR3 contains 14 residues. The trim removed 5 bases at V and 3 bases at J, leaving 6 bases unmatched. The CDR3 sequence is CASSPKDRHTEAFF. CDR3 sequence (DNA): TGTGCCAGCAGCCCTAAGGACAGGCACACTGAAGCTTTCTTT. The full variable domain, rest sourced from reference TRBV7-9 and TRBJ1-1, is DTGVSQNPRHKITKRGQNVTFRCDPISEHNRLYWYRQTLGQGPEFLTYFQNEAQLEKSRLLSDRFSAERPKGSFSTLEIQRTEQGDSAMYLCASSPKDRHTEAFFGQGTRLTVV.

The J gene is TRBJ1-1, the V gene TRBV2, with D unclear. Germline CDR1 and CDR2: SNHLY and FYNNEI. Trimming left V 10 bases short and J 0 bases short, with 12 bases between. The length of the CDR3 is 13 residues. This CDR3 reads CAITDDMNTEAFF. CDR3 sequence (DNA): TGTGCCATAACCGATGACATGAACACTGAAGCTTTCTTT.

This chain uses TRBV23-1 with TRBJ2-1; 11 bases map to TRBD1. TRBV23-1 is designated an ORF whose function remains uncertain. The ends lost 6 bases at V and 4 bases at J; junction bases unmatched: 8. The CDR3 has 16 amino acids. The CDR3 region has the DNA TGCGCCAGCAGCCCCTCCGGGACAGGGGGATACAATGAGCAGTTCTTC. It encodes CASSPSGTGGYNEQFF.

The chain combines TRBV27 with TRBJ2-7, with a weak D call TRBD2 (6 bases). CDR1 and CDR2 (germline): MNHEY, SMNVEV (reference sequence). The CDR3 is 13 amino acids. Trimming stripped 3 bases from V and 1 base from J, with 7 bases between. The chain's CDR3 is CASSFAGSYEQYF. The CDR3 DNA is TGTGCCAGCAGTTTCGCGGGGTCCTACGAGCAGTACTTC.

This clone was recorded once. The chain carries TRBV4-3 and TRBJ2-5, with 7 bases that match TRBD2. With 1 base clipped from V and 4 bases from J, the junction kept 6 bases outside the gene matches. The CDR3 consists of 15 residues. Germline loops: CDR1 LGHNA, CDR2 YSLEER. The CDR3 coding sequence is TGCGCCAGCAGCCAAGCGGGAGGAGGGCGAGAGACCCAGTACTTC. Its protein is CASSQAGGGRETQYF.

The chain employs TRBV27 and TRBJ2-5; a possible D gene is TRBD2 (6 bases). V was trimmed by 2 bases and J by 9 bases, leaving 13 bases between them. CDR1 and CDR2 (germline): MNHEY, SMNVEV (reference sequence). The CDR3 has 13 amino acids. The CDR3 bases are TGTGCCAGCAGTTTAGGAGGGAGGTCGGCCCAGTACTTC. Protein sequence: CASSLGGRSAQYF.

The chain recombines TRBV29-1 with TRBJ2-5; a possible D gene is TRBD1 (6 bases). CDR1 and CDR2 from the germline V gene are SQVTM and ANQGSEA. The CDR3 is made up of 19 amino acids. The ends were cut back, 5 bases at V and 2 bases at J, with 30 bases in the middle. The CDR3 DNA is TGCAGCGTTAAGGCTGGGGGCTCGGGGAGTAGCAGCGTTCAAGAGACCCAGTACTTC. The encoded protein is CSVKAGGSGSSSVQETQYF.

The V and J genes are TRBV7-9 and TRBJ2-7; possibly TRBD2 for D (6 bases). This CDR3 region has 13 residues. CDR1 SEHNR and CDR2 FQNEAQ come from the germline V gene (reference sequence). V was pared by 10 bases and J by 0 bases, with 13 bases between. CDR3 bases: TGTGCCACCTCGGAGGGCCACTCCTACGAGCAGTACTTC. Translation: CATSEGHSYEQYF.

This clone was recorded once. V gene TRBV9 combines with J gene TRBJ2-7; TRBD2 might be the D (5 bases). CDR1 SGDLS and CDR2 YYNGEE come from the germline V gene. V lost 4 bases and J lost 5, with 10 bases in between. CDR3 length equals 12 residues. The CDR3 nucleotides read TGTGCCAGCAGCCCCGAGGAGGACGAGCAGTACTTC. It specifies CASSPEEDEQYF.

The V call is TRBV9, the J call TRBJ1-5; a possible D gene is TRBD1 (5 bases). The CDR3 is 14 residues long. V was pared by 3 bases and J by 2 bases, with 9 bases between. In germline, CDR1 is SGDLS, CDR2 YYNGEE. CDR3 nucleotide sequence: TGTGCCAGCAGCGGGGGAGGGGGCAATCAGCCCCAGCATTTT. Protein: CASSGGGGNQPQHF.

The chain recombines TRBV10-3 with TRBJ1-2, with 8 bases lining up with TRBD1. The germline V gene has CDR1 ENHRY and CDR2 SYGVKD. With V trimmed by 3 bases and J by 4 bases, 7 bases remained unmatched. This CDR3 is 15 amino acids long. This CDR3 reads CAISDAGGESYGYTF. In nucleotides, the CDR3 is TGTGCCATCAGTGATGCAGGGGGCGAGAGCTATGGCTACACCTTC.

This clone was seen once. V usage is TRBV7-8 and J usage is TRBJ2-6, with D unclear. This CDR3 is 15 amino acids long. The germline V gene has CDR1 SGHVS and CDR2 FQNEAQ. V was trimmed by 1 base and J by 1 base, leaving 5 bases between them. CDR3 protein: CASSLVSSGANVLTF. CDR3 nucleotide sequence: TGTGCCAGCAGCTTAGTTAGTTCTGGGGCCAACGTCCTGACTTTC.

The chain combines TRBV19 with TRBJ2-1; D is perhaps TRBD2 (6 bases). Trimming cost V 1 base and J 11 bases, with 9 bases left between them. There are 12 residues in the CDR3. Per germline, CDR1 LNHDA and CDR2 SQIVND (reference sequence). Written as DNA, the CDR3 is TGTGCCAGTAGTATAGCGGGAGCAAAGCAGTTCTTC. Translated: CASSIAGAKQFF.

This chain connects TRBV9 to TRBJ2-3; maybe TRBD2 (6 bases). Trimming took 6 bases from V and 7 from J, leaving 18 bases between them. The CDR3 has 14 residues. From germline, CDR1 is SGDLS and CDR2 YYNGEE. The CDR3 bases are TGTGCCAGCAATATAGCGGCCCCGCGAAATACGCAGTATTTT. It codes for CASNIAAPRNTQYF.

This rearrangement joins TRBV7-9 to TRBJ2-1; 9 positions agree with TRBD2. Trimming removed 1 base from V and 2 bases from J; junction bases left unmatched: 6. This CDR3 region has 17 residues. The germline gives CDR1 SEHNR, CDR2 FQNEAQ (reference sequence). The CDR3 spells CASSLVVSGSPYNEQFF. In DNA form, the CDR3 reads TGTGCCAGCAGCTTAGTGGTTAGCGGGAGTCCCTACAATGAGCAGTTCTTC.

V is TRBV27 and J is TRBJ2-1, with 8 bases identical to TRBD2. This CDR3 spans 18 amino acids. The germline CDR1 and CDR2 sequences are MNHEY and SMNVEV (reference sequence). J lost 4 bases, V lost 3 bases, and 14 bases had no gene match. The CDR3 spells CASSFEVRSGGHYNEQFF. CDR3 DNA: TGTGCCAGCAGTTTCGAGGTTAGGAGCGGGGGACATTACAATGAGCAGTTCTTC.